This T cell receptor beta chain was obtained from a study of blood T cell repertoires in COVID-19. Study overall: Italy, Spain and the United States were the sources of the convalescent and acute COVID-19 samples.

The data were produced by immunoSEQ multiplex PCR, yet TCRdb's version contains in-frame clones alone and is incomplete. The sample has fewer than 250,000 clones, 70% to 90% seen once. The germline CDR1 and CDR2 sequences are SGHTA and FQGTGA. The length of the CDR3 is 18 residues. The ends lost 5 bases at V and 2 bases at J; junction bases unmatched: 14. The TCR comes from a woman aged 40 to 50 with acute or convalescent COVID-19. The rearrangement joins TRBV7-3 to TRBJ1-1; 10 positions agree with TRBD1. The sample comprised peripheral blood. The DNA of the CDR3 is TGTGCCAGCAGCCTTACGACAGGGGGCGCAGTCAAAAACACTGAAGCTTTCTTT. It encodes CASSLTTGGAVKNTEAFF.